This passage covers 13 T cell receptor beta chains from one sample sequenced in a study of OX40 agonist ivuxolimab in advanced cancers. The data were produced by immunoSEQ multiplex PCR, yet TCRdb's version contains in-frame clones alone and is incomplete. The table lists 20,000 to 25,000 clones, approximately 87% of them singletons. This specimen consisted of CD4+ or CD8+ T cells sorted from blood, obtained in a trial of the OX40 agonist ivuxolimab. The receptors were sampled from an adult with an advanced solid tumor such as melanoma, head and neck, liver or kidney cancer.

DNA for the CDR3: TGTGCCAGCAGCTTAGATATAGCAGGAGATACGCAGTATTTT. Its translation: CASSLDIAGDTQYF. This chain uses TRBV7-6 with TRBJ2-3; D is unresolved. The CDR3 has 14 residues. Trimming removed 1 base at V and 5 bases at J, with 10 bases between. Germline-derived CDR1 and CDR2 are SGHVS and FNYEAQ.

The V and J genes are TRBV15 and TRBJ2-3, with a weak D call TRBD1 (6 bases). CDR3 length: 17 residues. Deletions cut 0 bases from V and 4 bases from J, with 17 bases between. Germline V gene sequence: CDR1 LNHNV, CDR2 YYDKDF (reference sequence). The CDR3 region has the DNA TGTGCCACCAGCAGAGATCGGGCGACAGGTATGGCAGATACGCAGTATTTT. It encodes CATSRDRATGMADTQYF.

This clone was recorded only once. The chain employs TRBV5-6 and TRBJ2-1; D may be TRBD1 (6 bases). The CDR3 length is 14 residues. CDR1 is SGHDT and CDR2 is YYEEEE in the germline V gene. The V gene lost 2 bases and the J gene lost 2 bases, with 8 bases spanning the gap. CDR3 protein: CASSFQGTYNEQFF. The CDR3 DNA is TGTGCCAGCAGCTTCCAGGGGACCTACAATGAGCAGTTCTTC.

The DNA for the CDR3 is TGTGCCAGCAGCGTAACCGGGGTAGAGGCTTTCTTT. Its translation is CASSVTGVEAFF. The gene calls are TRBV2 and TRBJ1-1; D not certain. V was clipped by 6 bases and J by 11 bases, with 16 bases between them. Germline CDR1 and CDR2: SNHLY and FYNNEI. This CDR3 is 12 amino acids long.

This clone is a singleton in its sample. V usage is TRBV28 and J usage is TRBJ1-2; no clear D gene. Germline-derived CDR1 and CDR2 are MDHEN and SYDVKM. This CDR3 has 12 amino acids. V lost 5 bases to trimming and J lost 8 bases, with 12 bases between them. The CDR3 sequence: CASSPHLEGYTF. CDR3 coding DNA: TGTGCCAGCAGTCCCCACCTCGAGGGCTACACCTTC.

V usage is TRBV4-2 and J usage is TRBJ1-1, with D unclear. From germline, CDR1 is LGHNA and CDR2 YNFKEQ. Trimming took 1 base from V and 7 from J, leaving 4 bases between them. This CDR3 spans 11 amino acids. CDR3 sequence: CASSQGSEAFF. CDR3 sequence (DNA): TGTGCCAGCAGCCAAGGTAGTGAAGCTTTCTTT.

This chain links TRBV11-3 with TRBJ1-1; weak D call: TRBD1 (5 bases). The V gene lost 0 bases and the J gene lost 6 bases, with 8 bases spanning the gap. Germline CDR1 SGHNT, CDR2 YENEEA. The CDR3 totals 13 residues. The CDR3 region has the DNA TGTGCCAGCAGCTTAGAAGGGGCCTCTGAAGCTTTCTTT. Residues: CASSLEGASEAFF.

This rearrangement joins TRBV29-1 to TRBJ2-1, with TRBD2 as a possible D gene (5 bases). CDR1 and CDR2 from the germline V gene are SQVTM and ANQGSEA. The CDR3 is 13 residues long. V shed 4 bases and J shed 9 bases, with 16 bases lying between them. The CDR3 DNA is TGCAGCGTTGGAGTCGGGGAAAGAGGTGAGCAGTTCTTC. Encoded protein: CSVGVGERGEQFF.

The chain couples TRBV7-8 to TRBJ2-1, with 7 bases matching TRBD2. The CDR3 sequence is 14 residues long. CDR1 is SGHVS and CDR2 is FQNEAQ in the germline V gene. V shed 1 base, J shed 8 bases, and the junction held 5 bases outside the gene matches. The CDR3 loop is CASSLGTRSYEQFF. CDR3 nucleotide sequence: TGTGCCAGCAGCTTAGGGACTAGGTCATATGAGCAGTTCTTC.

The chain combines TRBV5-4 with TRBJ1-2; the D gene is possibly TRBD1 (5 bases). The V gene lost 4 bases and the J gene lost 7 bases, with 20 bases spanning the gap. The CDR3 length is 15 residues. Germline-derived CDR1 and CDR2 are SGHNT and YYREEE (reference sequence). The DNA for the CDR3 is TGTGCCAGCAGCGGTGACCTGTACAGGAGCTCTGGCTACACCTTC. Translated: CASSGDLYRSSGYTF.

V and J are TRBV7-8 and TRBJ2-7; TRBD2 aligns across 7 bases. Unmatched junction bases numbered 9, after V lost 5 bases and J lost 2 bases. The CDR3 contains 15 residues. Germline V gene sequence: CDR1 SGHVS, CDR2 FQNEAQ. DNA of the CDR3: TGTGCCAGCAGCGGTAGTGGGGGGGTTACCTACGAGCAGTACTTC. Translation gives CASSGSGGVTYEQYF.

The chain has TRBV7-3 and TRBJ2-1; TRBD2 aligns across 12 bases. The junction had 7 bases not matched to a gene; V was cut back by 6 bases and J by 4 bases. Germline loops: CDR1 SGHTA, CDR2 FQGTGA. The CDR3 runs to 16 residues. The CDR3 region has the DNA TGTGCCAGCAGAGACTCCGGGACTAGCGGGTACAATGAGCAGTTCTTC. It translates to CASRDSGTSGYNEQFF.

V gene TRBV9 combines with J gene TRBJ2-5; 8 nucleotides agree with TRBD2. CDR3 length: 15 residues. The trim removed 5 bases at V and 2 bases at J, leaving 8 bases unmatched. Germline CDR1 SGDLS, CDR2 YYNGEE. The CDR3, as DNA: TGTGCCAGCAGTCCCCCCGGGACTAGACAAGAGACCCAGTACTTC. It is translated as CASSPPGTRQETQYF. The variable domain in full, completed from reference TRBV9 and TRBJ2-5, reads DSGVTQTPKHLITATGQRVTLRCSPRSGDLSVYWYQQSLDQGLQFLIQYYNGEERAKGNILERFSAQQFPDLHSELNLSSLELGDSALYFCASSPPGTRQETQYFGPGTRLLVL.